The clone carrying this TCR beta chain was seen repeatedly, ten times or more. As yet, its antigen is unknown. V gave up 3 bases and J gave up 4 bases, with 14 bases separating them. CDR1 LGHDT and CDR2 YNNKEL come from the germline V gene (reference sequence). CDR3 length equals 15 residues. These data are taken from a study of regulatory T cells in long-lasting Graves disease. Combining iRepertoire HTBI primers with Arm-PCR of CDR3 regions, the authors built TCR beta libraries. In the authors' workflow: Spanning all samples, the identified segments comprised some 60 TRBV and around 13 TRBJ. TCRdb independently ran MiXCR on the multiplex PCR reads; one entry per CDR3 protein. These V and J calls are TCRdb output, not the study's own analysis. Of 600,000 to 650,000 distinct CDR3 sequences in the sample, approximately 15% were seen once. Sample time point: newly diagnosed GD, antithyroid drugs for less than 3 months. Following extraction of RNA from PBMCs, that RNA was used to make the TCR library. The guidelines of the American Thyroid Association were the basis for diagnosing Graves' disease.

Study outcomes and limitations: Compared with new cases, persistent Graves' patients showed reduced TCR diversity. Thyroid tissue was not studied; only peripheral blood was.

These data were likewise used in another study, on T cells in Graves' hyperthyroidism and ophthalmopathy.

The rearrangement joins TRBV3-1 to TRBJ2-3; D possibly corresponds to TRBD2 (6 bases). The specimen was peripheral blood mononuclear cells (PBMCs), collected at new diagnosis, from a patient treated with antithyroid drugs. The origin of this receptor is a woman aged 25 to 39 with Graves disease. CDR3 loop: CASSHLRDSPDTQYF. DNA of the CDR3: TGTGCCAGCAGCCATTTGCGGGACTCGCCAGATACGCAGTATTTT.